What follows is one T cell receptor (beta chain) and its context. Other DNA sequences in the sample encode the same CDR3. These data are taken from a study of blood T cell repertoires in COVID-19. Study background: The origin of the acute and convalescent COVID-19 samples was the United States, Italy and Spain. Sources were T cells, B-cell-depleted T cells, or PBMCs; the material itself was cDNA or gDNA.

The Seattle site enrolled patients during active infection and followed them longitudinally. As originally analysed: How many nucleated cells were present was estimated from reference gene primer amplification. TCRdb's table, derived via immunoSEQ multiplex PCR, lists solely in-frame clones and lacks some. The D gene and trimming were derived from the DNA, and the V and J assignments and clone size from that table. Seen here are fewer than 300,000 clones, approximately 90% observed once, and the top ten hold over 2%. The CDR3 covers 14 residues. Germline CDR1 SEHNR, CDR2 FQNEAQ (reference sequence). The V and J ends lost 1 base and 3 bases, in that order; junction bases with no gene match: 1.

The chain joins TRBV7-9 to TRBJ2-3, with 7 bases identical to TRBD1. The clonotype comes from a woman aged 25 to 39 with COVID-19, enrolled during active disease. Material: peripheral blood. CDR3 sequence (DNA): TGTGCCAGCAGCTTAGACAGGGGTACAGATACGCAGTATTTT. Translated: CASSLDRGTDTQYF. Full variable domain (remainder filled in from reference TRBV7-9 and TRBJ2-3): DTGVSQNPRHKITKRGQNVTFRCDPISEHNRLYWYRQTLGQGPEFLTYFQNEAQLEKSRLLSDRFSAERPKGSFSTLEIQRTEQGDSAMYLCASSLDRGTDTQYFGPGTRLTVL.